Shown below are 11 T cell receptor beta chains from a single sample sequenced in a study of CD8+CD57+ T cells in acquired aplastic anemia. Profiles of TCR beta VDJ and CDR3 were generated from a genomic DNA template. TCRdb analysed the reads with MiXCR anew, one entry per CDR3 protein. The data hold approximately 65,000 distinct CDR3 sequences, with under 55% observed a single time. The sample comprised sorted CD4+, CD8+, or CD8+CD57+ T cells (not recorded which) from PBMCs. Source of these receptors: a human donor in good health, serving as a control.

This clonotype showed up many times. The chain joins TRBV5-1 to TRBJ2-3, with TRBD2 matching over 11 bases. Germline CDR1 and CDR2: SGHRS and YFSETQ. With V trimmed by 5 bases and J by 1 base, 3 bases remained unmatched. This CDR3 is built from 15 residues. CDR3 in DNA: TGCGCCAGCAGACAACTAGCGGGAGGCACAGATACGCAGTATTTT. Protein product: CASRQLAGGTDTQYF. Variable domain in full (rest from reference TRBV5-1 and TRBJ2-3): KAGVTQTPRYLIKTRGQQVTLSCSPISGHRSVSWYQQTPGQGLQFLFEYFSETQRNKGNFPGRFSGRQFSNSRSEMNVSTLELGDSALYLCASRQLAGGTDTQYFGPGTRLTVL.

The rearrangement links TRBV25-1 to TRBJ2-7; TRBD2 aligns across 7 bases. Trimming removed 6 bases from V and 2 bases from J; junction bases left unmatched: 7. Germline CDR1 and CDR2: MGHDK and SYGVNS. The CDR3 totals 14 residues. Here the CDR3 reads CASRPRGRAYEQYF. The CDR3 DNA reads as TGTGCCAGCAGACCCCGGGGGAGGGCCTACGAGCAGTACTTC.

This sequence joins TRBV29-1 and TRBJ2-2, with D unclear. The CDR3 spans 12 residues. Trimming took off 4 bases at V and 6 bases at J, with 9 bases between the two ends. Germline assignment: CDR1 SQVTM and CDR2 ANQGSEA. CDR3 in DNA: TGCAGCGTTGGCCAGAGTTCCGGGGAGCTGTTTTTT. Protein sequence: CSVGQSSGELFF.

J is TRBJ2-7 and V is TRBV7-9; D may be TRBD1 or TRBD2 (5 bases each). The CDR3 consists of 12 residues. The V and J ends lost 5 bases and 6 bases respectively, with 11 bases between them. Germline loops: CDR1 SEHNR, CDR2 FQNEAQ (reference sequence). CDR3 residues: CASSHRDPEQYV. The CDR3 DNA reads TGTGCCAGCAGCCACCGGGACCCCGAGCAGTACGTC.

The J gene is TRBJ2-1, the V gene TRBV2; 11 bases are a match to TRBD2. Trimming cost V 2 bases and J 5 bases; bases outside gene matches: 2. The CDR3 spans 15 residues. Germline V CDR1 and CDR2: SNHLY, FYNNEI. The CDR3 loop is CASSETSGGNNEQFF. The CDR3 DNA reads as TGTGCCAGCAGTGAAACTAGCGGGGGAAACAATGAGCAGTTCTTC.

This chain links TRBV9 with TRBJ1-1; TRBD1 matches at 8 bases. There are 21 residues in the CDR3. Germline CDR1 SGDLS, CDR2 YYNGEE. V lost 0 bases, J lost 0 bases, and 19 bases stayed unmatched. DNA of the CDR3: TGTGCCAGCAGCGTAGCTACAGGGAGGAGTGGGGACAGGCGCATGAACACTGAAGCTTTCTTT. This sequence encodes CASSVATGRSGDRRMNTEAFF. Drawing the rest from reference TRBV9 and TRBJ1-1, the complete variable domain is DSGVTQTPKHLITATGQRVTLRCSPRSGDLSVYWYQQSLDQGLQFLIQYYNGEERAKGNILERFSAQQFPDLHSELNLSSLELGDSALYFCASSVATGRSGDRRMNTEAFFGQGTRLTVV.

The rearrangement links TRBV7-2 to TRBJ2-7; 7 bases are a match to TRBD2. With V trimmed by 5 bases and J by 1 base, 5 bases remained unmatched. From germline, CDR1 is SGHTA and CDR2 FQGNSA. The CDR3 extends over 14 amino acids. The CDR3 loop reads CASSGAGWSYEQYF. CDR3 nucleotides: TGTGCCAGCAGCGGAGCGGGGTGGTCCTACGAGCAGTACTTC.

In its sample, this clonotype was seen a few times. DNA for the CDR3: TGTGCCATCAGTGGGGGACAGGTCCTCACCTACGAGCAGTACTTC. Translated, it gives CAISGGQVLTYEQYF. The chain combines TRBV10-3 with TRBJ2-7; 8 bases map to TRBD1. The CDR3 is 15 amino acids. CDR1 is ENHRY, CDR2 SYGVKD, per germline. Trimming took 4 bases from V and 2 from J; bases not matched to a gene: 7.

Notes on this clonotype: A much larger clonotype is one base distant, so this may be a read error. This chain joins TRBV6-5 and TRBJ2-2; TRBD2 is a possible D gene (5 bases). Germline V CDR1 and CDR2: MNHEY, SVGAGI. This CDR3 contains 14 residues. The CDR3 region has the DNA TGTGCCAGCAGTTATACAGTCTCCACCGGGAAGCTGTTTTTT. This encodes CASSYTVSTGKLFF.

The chain combines TRBV6-1 with TRBJ2-7, with a weak D call TRBD1 (5 bases). Germline V gene sequence: CDR1 MNHNS, CDR2 SASEGT. The CDR3 sequence is 11 residues long. Trimming shortened V by 3 bases and J by 6 bases, and 6 bases separated the two germline ends. CDR3 DNA sequence: TGTGCCAGCAGTGATGGGGCCGAGCAGTACTTC. It is translated as CASSDGAEQYF.

This clonotype appeared a few times. This sequence joins TRBV29-1 and TRBJ1-2, with 9 positions matching TRBD1. The CDR3 has 13 amino acids. Germline lookup yields CDR1 SQVTM and CDR2 ANQGSEA. J lost 5 bases, V lost 6 bases, and 7 bases had no gene match. The CDR3 DNA follows: TGCAGCGTGGAAAAGGGACAGGGATATGGCTACACCTTC. It specifies CSVEKGQGYGYTF.